These 20 T cell receptor beta chains were all obtained from the same sample, sequenced in a study of molecular identifiers for immune sequencing clone quantification. One entry per CDR3 protein, called by TCRdb with MiXCR from the PCR reads. The repertoire holds roughly 630,000 distinct CDR3 sequences, with roughly 27% as singletons. The sample consisted of naive CD8+ T cells from blood, with Jurkat cell RNA spiked in. Subset defined: FACS-sorted CD8+CD4-CCR7+CD45RA+ naive T cells. The receptors originated from a human donor in good health. Some libraries in this study had Jurkat cell RNA spiked in.

In its sample, this clonotype was seen once. A much larger clone differs by one base, so this may be a read error. V and J are TRBV7-8 and TRBJ2-7, with TRBD1 matching over 7 bases. Germline-derived CDR1 and CDR2 are SGHVS and FQNEAQ. The CDR3 runs to 14 residues. The CDR3 is CVSSSRDRPYEQYF. Written as DNA, the CDR3 is TGTGTCAGCAGCTCTCGGGACAGACCCTACGAGCAGTACTTC.

The table lists this clonotype with a few counts. The chain employs TRBV24-1 and TRBJ2-2; 7 bases are shared with TRBD2. The trim removed 3 bases at V and 1 base at J, leaving 7 bases unmatched. The CDR3 sequence is 17 residues long. Germline CDR1 is KGHDR and CDR2 is SFDVKD. CDR3: CATSDRGVVLNTGELFF. CDR3 DNA: TGTGCCACCAGTGATCGGGGGGTGGTTTTGAACACCGGGGAGCTGTTTTTT.

This clonotype occurred a few times. V and J are TRBV4-1 and TRBJ2-1, with a tentative D call TRBD2 (6 bases). CDR1 and CDR2 from the germline V gene are MGHRA and YSYEKL. The CDR3 spans 14 residues. The V end lost 0 bases, the J end lost 12 bases, and 15 bases lay between the germline ends. The CDR3 loop is CASSQDLGGSGQFF. For the CDR3, the DNA is TGCGCCAGCAGCCAAGATTTGGGGGGAAGTGGGCAGTTCTTC.

This clonotype was seen a few times. This chain links TRBV7-9 with TRBJ2-7, with a possible D match to TRBD2 (5 bases). The CDR3 sequence is 14 residues long. Germline-derived CDR1 and CDR2 are SEHNR and FQNEAQ (reference sequence). Trimming pared 4 bases from V and 3 bases from J, leaving 13 bases between. The CDR3 DNA reads TGTGCCAGCAGCTCGGCGGGCAGGTACTACGAGCAGTACTTC. This sequence encodes CASSSAGRYYEQYF.

This chain joins TRBV4-3 and TRBJ2-7; D may correspond to TRBD1 or TRBD2 (6 bases each). V lost 1 base, J lost 4 bases, and 14 bases lay in between. Germline V lookup: CDR1 LGHNA, CDR2 YSLEER. This CDR3 has 15 residues. CDR3 region: CASSQATGGGYEQYF. CDR3 DNA sequence: TGCGCCAGCAGCCAAGCCACCGGAGGGGGGTACGAGCAGTACTTC.

The V call is TRBV5-4, the J call TRBJ2-7; a possible D gene is TRBD2 (6 bases). The V gene lost 0 bases and the J gene lost 2 bases, with 12 bases spanning the gap. The CDR3 is 15 residues long. Germline V lookup: CDR1 SGHNT, CDR2 YYREEE (reference sequence). The CDR3 DNA follows: TGTGCCAGCAGCTTGGGGATAGCGGTTACCTACGAGCAGTACTTC. Translating it yields CASSLGIAVTYEQYF.

The V and J genes are TRBV20-1 and TRBJ1-4; D perhaps matches TRBD1 (6 bases). The CDR3 is 16 residues long. Germline-derived CDR1 and CDR2 are DFQATT and SNEGSKA (reference sequence). Trimming stripped 2 bases from V and 4 bases from J, with 17 bases between. The CDR3 spells CSARIPLIGGNEKLFF. CDR3 in DNA: TGCAGTGCTAGAATCCCTTTGATAGGGGGTAATGAAAAACTGTTTTTT.

This clonotype has more than one count but fewer than ten. The V gene is TRBV9, the J gene TRBJ1-1, with unresolved D. CDR3 length: 14 amino acids. CDR1 is SGDLS and CDR2 is YYNGEE in the germline V gene. V was pared by 4 bases and J by 6 bases, with 16 bases between. CDR3: CASSLSGGAAEAFF. CDR3 coding DNA: TGTGCCAGCAGCCTCTCGGGAGGAGCTGCTGAAGCTTTCTTT.

This clonotype was counted a few times. The gene calls are TRBV9 and TRBJ2-2, with 8 bases lining up with TRBD1. The CDR3 runs 17 residues. The V segment lost 0 bases and the J segment 4 bases; nucleotides outside the gene matches: 8. CDR1 and CDR2 from the germline V gene are SGDLS and YYNGEE. In DNA, the CDR3 is TGTGCCAGCAGCGTAGTAGGGGACAGGAGGACCACCGGGGAGCTGTTTTTT. This sequence encodes CASSVVGDRRTTGELFF.

This clonotype was picked up many times. The chain combines TRBV11-2 with TRBJ2-4; TRBD1 matches 8 bases. This CDR3 has 16 residues. With V trimmed by 1 base and J by 2 bases, 4 bases remained unmatched. Germline-derived CDR1 and CDR2 are SGHAT and FQNNGV. CDR3 loop: CASSLVWTGSKNIQYF. CDR3 sequence (DNA): TGTGCCAGCAGCTTAGTGTGGACAGGGTCCAAAAACATTCAGTACTTC.

The sample holds a few counts of this clonotype. Relative to the germline gene, one junction end is altered; a read error may explain this. J is TRBJ1-5 and V is TRBV5-3; 10 bases fit TRBD1. TRBV5-3 is an ORF for which the function is uncertain. This CDR3 has 15 residues. CDR3 protein: CASSLGTGVRQPQHF. In DNA form, the CDR3 reads TGTGCCAGCAGCTTGGGGACAGGGGTACGTCAGCCCCAGCATTTT.

This clonotype was counted a single time. The chain employs TRBV19 and TRBJ2-2, with 7 bases identical to TRBD2. The CDR3 is 17 residues long. Germline V gene lookup returns CDR1 LNHDA and CDR2 SQIVND (reference sequence). V shed 0 bases and J 1 base; nucleotides not matched to a gene: 5. CDR3 nucleotide sequence: TGTGCCAGTAGTATAGATCAGGCTAGCGGGAACACCGGGGAGCTGTTTTTT. This encodes CASSIDQASGNTGELFF.

This clonotype came up a few times. V usage is TRBV6-5 and J usage is TRBJ2-2; 11 bases map to TRBD2. V was pared by 5 bases and J by 5 bases, with 4 bases of the junction left unmatched. Germline CDR1 and CDR2: MNHEY and SVGAGI. This CDR3 region has 15 residues. CDR3 nucleotide sequence: TGTGCCAGCAGTCTAGCGGGAGGTGAGACCGGGGAGCTGTTTTTT. Its translation is CASSLAGGETGELFF.

This clonotype occurred many times. The V and J genes are TRBV27 and TRBJ2-3; TRBD1 matches 8 bases. V lost 4 bases to trimming and J lost 1 base; unmatched junction nucleotides: 7. The CDR3 consists of 16 residues. Germline V gene sequence: CDR1 MNHEY, CDR2 SMNVEV (reference sequence). CDR3 coding DNA: TGTGCCAGCAGTTACCCAGGGGGCGCGGGCACAGATACGCAGTATTTT. Its translation: CASSYPGGAGTDTQYF.

This clonotype showed up just a few times. A read error may account for a junction end that differs from germline. The gene calls are TRBV11-2 and TRBJ2-3; D unresolved. Germline V gene sequence: CDR1 SGHAT, CDR2 FQNNGV. The CDR3 runs 15 residues. CDR3 coding DNA: TGTGCCAGCAGCTTAGTTTGGAGCGACACAGATACGCAGTGTTTT. Its protein product is CASSLVWSDTDTQCF.

This clonotype was counted at least ten times. V gene TRBV25-1 combines with J gene TRBJ2-3; TRBD1 agrees at 10 bases. The V gene end was trimmed by 3 bases and the J gene end by 4 bases; junction bases not matched to a gene: 4. This CDR3 has 15 residues. Germline CDR1 MGHDK, CDR2 SYGVNS. CDR3 in amino acids: CASSEDRGWSDTQYF. In DNA, the CDR3 is TGTGCCAGCAGTGAGGACAGGGGGTGGTCAGATACGCAGTATTTT.

About this clonotype itself: Since a much larger clone is just one base distant, this may be a read error. The chain employs TRBV28 and TRBJ1-1, with D tentatively TRBD1 (6 bases). The CDR3 is made up of 17 amino acids. Germline CDR1 MDHEN, CDR2 SYDVKM. CDR3 bases: TGTGCCAGCAGTTTCTTTGACAAATCTCCGGGGGACACTGGAGCTTTCTTT. This gives the protein CASSFFDKSPGDTGAFF.

This clonotype showed up just a few times. The V and J genes are TRBV10-3 and TRBJ2-7, with D possibly called TRBD1 or TRBD2 (5 bases each). CDR1 and CDR2 (germline): ENHRY, SYGVKD. Trimming left V 0 bases short and J 2 bases short, with 17 bases between. The CDR3 is 17 amino acids. In DNA form, the CDR3 reads TGTGCCATCAGTGAGTCTGACGGGGCCGCGGCGACCTACGAGCAGTACTTC. As protein: CAISESDGAAATYEQYF.

This clonotype was counted between two and nine times. The CDR3 region has the DNA TGTGCCACCAGCAGCGGGAGTCTCACCGGGGAGCTGTTTTTT. Protein product: CATSSGSLTGELFF. This rearrangement joins TRBV15 to TRBJ2-2; tentatively, D is TRBD2 (6 bases). Between the trimmed V and J ends, which lost 3 bases and 4 bases, there was a span of 9 bases. CDR3 length equals 14 residues. Looked up from germline, CDR1 is LNHNV and CDR2 is YYDKDF (reference sequence).

This clonotype has at least ten counts. V usage is TRBV6-1 and J usage is TRBJ2-2; D gene ambiguous. Trimming shortened V by 7 bases and J by 0 bases, and 9 bases separated the two germline ends. This CDR3 region has 14 residues. Germline lookup yields CDR1 MNHNS and CDR2 SASEGT. The CDR3 sequence is CASKERTNTGELFF. As DNA, the CDR3 is TGTGCCAGCAAGGAAAGGACGAACACCGGGGAGCTGTTTTTT.